The rows below give T cell receptor beta chains drawn from one sample of a study of blood T cell repertoires in COVID-19. Libraries were prepared by immunoSEQ multiplex PCR; TCRdb keeps only in-frame clonotypes and omits some of them. Among roughly 250,000 clones listed, approximately 80% were seen once. The sample comprised peripheral blood. These receptor sequences come from a woman aged 40 to 55 with active or convalescent COVID-19. CDR3s include the opening cysteine and the closing phenylalanine or tryptophan. The order of the fields is J gene, D gene, clone size, V gene, CDR3 DNA, CDR3 protein. A D gene is named only where the DNA matches it firmly. Where a row states a size, it is once, few, many or the class of an expanded clone; other rows omit it.

>TRBJ1-5|TRBD1|.|TRBV19
TGTGCCAGTATTGCGGGACAGGGCAATCAGCCCCAGCATTTT
CASIAGQGNQPQHF
>TRBJ1-1|.|.|TRBV5-1
TGCGCCAGCAGCTTTAACATGGCAGGGACTGAAGCTTTCTTT
CASSFNMAGTEAFF
>TRBJ1-2|TRBD1|few|TRBV11-2
TGTGCCAGCAGCTTAGTGGGACAGGGGGATGGCTACACCTTC
CASSLVGQGDGYTF
>TRBJ2-1|.|.|TRBV10-2
TGCGCCAGCAGCCGCGGGGGCGGAGATTACAATGAGCAGTTCTTC
CASSRGGGDYNEQFF
>TRBJ2-3|TRBD2|.|TRBV11-3
TGTGCCAGCAGCCCGCGGGGGGAGCCGACAGATACGCAGTATTTT
CASSPRGEPTDTQYF
>TRBJ2-5|.|.|TRBV5-1
TGCGCCAGCAGCTTGGCCGGTAGCGAAGAGACCCAGTACTTC
CASSLAGSEETQYF
>TRBJ1-1|.|.|TRBV5-1
TGCGCCAGCAGCTTGGGACAGCCGATGAACACTGAAGCTTTCTTT
CASSLGQPMNTEAFF
>TRBJ2-6|.|.|TRBV12-5
TGTGCTAGTGCCTTCACTGGACAGTCCTACTCTGGGGCCAACGTCCTGACTTTC
CASAFTGQSYSGANVLTF
>TRBJ2-5|TRBD2|.|TRBV5-1
TGCGCCAGCAGCCAAGGACACTCCGGGGTAGCGGGGGAGGAGACCCAGTACTTC
CASSQGHSGVAGEETQYF
>TRBJ2-3|.|.|TRBV7-6
TGTGCCAGCAGCTTAGGGGCGGGGGCCCGATCGGGCGCGCAGTATTTT
CASSLGAGARSGAQYF
>TRBJ1-5|TRBD1|.|TRBV27
TGTGCCAGCAGTTTTGGGACAGATAGCAATCAGCCCCAGCATTTT
CASSFGTDSNQPQHF
>TRBJ1-5|.|.|TRBV10-3
TGTGCCATCAGTGAATTTGGAGATCAGCCCCAGCATTTT
CAISEFGDQPQHF
>TRBJ1-1|.|.|TRBV3-1/TRBV3-2
TGTGCCAGCAGCCAAGAGAGGAGAAACACTGAAGCTTTCTTT
CASSQERRNTEAFF
>TRBJ1-2|.|.|TRBV9
TGTGCCAGCAGCGCTCGACAGACGAACTATGGCTACACCTTC
CASSARQTNYGYTF
>TRBJ1-6|TRBD1|.|TRBV27
TGTGCCAGCAGTTCTATTAAGACAGGGGATTCACCCCTCCACTTT
CASSSIKTGDSPLHF
>TRBJ2-7|.|.|TRBV25-1
TGTGCCAGCACCCGGGAAGAGGGCGCCTACGAGCAGTACTTC
CASTREEGAYEQYF
>TRBJ2-5|TRBD2|few|TRBV3-1/TRBV3-2
TGTGCCAGCAGCCGACTAGCGGGGGGCCGTGGGACCCAGTACTTC
CASSRLAGGRGTQYF
>TRBJ2-5|TRBD1|.|TRBV18
TGTGCCAGCTCAGCAGGACAGGAGCAAGAGACCCAGTACTTC
CASSAGQEQETQYF
>TRBJ1-5|.|.|TRBV19
TGTGCCACCACGAAAGGGGCAGGCCTCAATCAGCCCCAGCATTTT
CATTKGAGLNQPQHF
>TRBJ2-7|.|few|TRBV5-5
TGTGCCAGCAGCTTGGATACAGGCCAGAGTTCCTACGAGCAGTACTTC
CASSLDTGQSSYEQYF
>TRBJ1-1|.|once|TRBV9
TGTGCCAGCAGCGTAGATCCCAGGGATGGCACTGAAGCTTTCTTT
CASSVDPRDGTEAFF
>TRBJ2-1|TRBD2|.|TRBV18
TGTGCCAGCTCACCCGGCACTAGCGGCGATAATGAGCAGTTCTTC
CASSPGTSGDNEQFF
>TRBJ1-2|.|few|TRBV30
TGTGCCTGGGACTCGGGACATCTCTATGGCTACACCTTC
CAWDSGHLYGYTF
>TRBJ2-2|.|.|TRBV2
TGTGCCAGCAGGACGGGGATGACCACCGGGGAGCTGTTTTTT
CASRTGMTTGELFF
>TRBJ1-2|TRBD1|.|TRBV5-5
TGTGCCAGCAGCCCGCGGACAGGGGACGGCTACACCTTC
CASSPRTGDGYTF
>TRBJ1-1|TRBD1|.|TRBV30
TGTGCCTGGCTGGACAGGGGCACTGAAGCTTTCTTT
CAWLDRGTEAFF
>TRBJ1-4|.|.|TRBV7-6
TGTGCCAGCAGCCCGGGGGGGACAACTAATGAAAAACTGTTTTTT
CASSPGGTTNEKLFF
>TRBJ1-3|.|.|TRBV28
TGTGCCAGCAACTCCTTCAACTCTGGAAACACCATATATTTT
CASNSFNSGNTIYF
>TRBJ1-5|.|.|TRBV28
TGTGCCAGCAGCCGCGACAGAAATAATCAGCCCCAGCATTTT
CASSRDRNNQPQHF
>TRBJ2-7|.|once|TRBV7-2
TGTGCCAGCAGCGGGAGCTTTTACGAGCAGTACTTC
CASSGSFYEQYF
>TRBJ1-5|.|.|TRBV2
TGTGCCAGCAGAACAGGGTCCAGTCAGCCCCAGCATTTT
CASRTGSSQPQHF
>TRBJ1-5|.|.|TRBV27
TGTGCCAGCAGTCGTAGATTTAGCAATCAGCCCCAGCATTTT
CASSRRFSNQPQHF
>TRBJ1-1|.|.|TRBV28
TGTGCCAGCACGCAGGGGTCGGTGAACACTGAAGCTTTCTTT
CASTQGSVNTEAFF
>TRBJ2-7|TRBD2|.|TRBV7-2
TGTGCCAGCAGCTTAAAGATCGGGGGGAACGAGCAGTACTTC
CASSLKIGGNEQYF
>TRBJ2-1|TRBD2|.|TRBV5-1
TGCGCCAGCAGCTCGCCTGTAGCGGGGGCCTACAATGAGCAGTTCTTC
CASSSPVAGAYNEQFF
>TRBJ2-2|TRBD2|.|TRBV18
TGTGCCAGCTCACCAAGGACTAGCGCCCCCGGGGAGCTGTTTTTT
CASSPRTSAPGELFF
>TRBJ2-2|.|few|TRBV27
TGTGCCAGCAGTTTATCGAGGGTGAACACCGGGGAGCTGTTTTTT
CASSLSRVNTGELFF
>TRBJ1-5|.|.|TRBV10-3
TGTGCCATCAGTGAGGGGGCAGGACAGCCCCAGCATTTT
CAISEGAGQPQHF
>TRBJ2-5|.|.|TRBV9
TGTGCCAGCAGCTTAGGGGGGGGACCTTATCTCTCAGGGACCCAGTACTTC
CASSLGGGPYLSGTQYF
>TRBJ1-1|.|.|TRBV13
TGTGCCAGCAGCTTATCCACTATTGAAGCTTTCTTT
CASSLSTIEAFF
>TRBJ2-3|TRBD2|once|TRBV9
TGTGCCAGCACACGAGCTAGCGGGGGGGCTCTAGATACGCAGTATTTT
CASTRASGGALDTQYF
>TRBJ2-3|TRBD2|few|TRBV3-1/TRBV3-2
TGTGCCAGCAGCCAAGCGGGGGGGAGCACAGATACGCAGTATTTT
CASSQAGGSTDTQYF
>TRBJ1-1|TRBD1|.|TRBV19
TGTGCCAGTAGTCCCACCGGGACAGGGGGTACTGAAGCTTTCTTT
CASSPTGTGGTEAFF
>TRBJ1-3|TRBD1|.|TRBV18
TGTGCCAGCTCAGGACAGGGGAGGACTGGAAACACCATATATTTT
CASSGQGRTGNTIYF
>TRBJ2-2|TRBD1|.|TRBV7-6
TGTGCCAGCAGCTTAGCTCTGCCGGGACAGGGGGACACCGGGGAGCTGTTTTTT
CASSLALPGQGDTGELFF